This T cell receptor beta chain emerged from a study of T cells in Graves' hyperthyroidism and ophthalmopathy. Amplification targeted TCR beta CDR3 regions from RNA transcripts. The TCR CDR3 first-round RT-PCR relied on the HTBI primer set. TCRdb used MiXCR to reprocess the multiplex PCR reads, holding one entry per CDR3 protein. This sample yields approximately 620,000 distinct CDR3 sequences, of which around 15% are seen a single time; roughly 3% belongs to the top ten. There are many counts of this clonotype. The receptor was derived from a woman aged 40 to 50 with Graves' ophthalmopathy. The specimen was blood.

This CDR3 is CASSPERQGRLHGAFF. The DNA for the CDR3 is TGTGCCAGCAGCCCTGAGCGTCAGGGAAGGCTTCATGGAGCTTTCTTT. The V gene is TRBV12-3 or TRBV12-4, the J gene TRBJ1-1; D might be TRBD1 (5 bases). V shed 6 bases and J shed 10 bases, with 27 bases lying between them. This CDR3 contains 16 residues.